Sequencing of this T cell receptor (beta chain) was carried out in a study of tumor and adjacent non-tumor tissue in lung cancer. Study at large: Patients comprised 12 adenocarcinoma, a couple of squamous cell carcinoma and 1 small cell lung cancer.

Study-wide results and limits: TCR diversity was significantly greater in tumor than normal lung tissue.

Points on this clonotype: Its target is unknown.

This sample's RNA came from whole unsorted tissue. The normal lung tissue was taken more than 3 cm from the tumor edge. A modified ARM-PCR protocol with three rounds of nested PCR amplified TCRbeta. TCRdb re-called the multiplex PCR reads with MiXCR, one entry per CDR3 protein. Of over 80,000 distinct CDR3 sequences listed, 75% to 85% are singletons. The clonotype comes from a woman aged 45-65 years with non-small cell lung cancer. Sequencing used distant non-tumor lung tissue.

The DNA for the CDR3 is TGTGCCAGCAGCCTAATTTCAGGGGGCGCGTACAAAAACATTCAGTACTTC. Translating gives CASSLISGGAYKNIQYF. The chain employs TRBV4-2 and TRBJ2-4, with TRBD1 matching 8 bases. V trimming: 4 bases; J trimming: 3 bases; junction bases outside the gene matches: 11. Germline-derived CDR1 and CDR2 are LGHNA and YNFKEQ. The CDR3 has 17 amino acids.